The rows below give T cell receptor beta chains drawn from one sample of a study of blood T cell repertoires in COVID-19. Sequencing was performed with immunoSEQ multiplex PCR; in TCRdb, only in-frame clones are kept and a portion is missing. The sample records some 290,000 clones, 81% being singletons. The sequencing sample was made of peripheral blood. The receptors shown here come from a woman aged 55-69 years with active or convalescent COVID-19. Both conserved end residues are part of each CDR3. Each record gives: V gene, J gene, D gene, clone size, CDR3 protein, CDR3 DNA. D genes are given only for firm matches. Rows give clone size only sometimes, using once, few, many, or a class for an expanded clone.

TRBV6-1	TRBJ2-7	TRBD1	-	CASSEEGQSYEQYF	TGTGCCAGCAGTGAAGAGGGACAGTCGTACGAGCAGTACTTC
TRBV27	TRBJ1-6	TRBD1	-	CASSLTGEVFTLHF	TGTGCCAGCAGTCTTACAGGGGAGGTATTCACCCTCCACTTT
TRBV7-9	TRBJ2-3	-	-	CASSFRGTDTQYF	TGTGCCAGCAGCTTCCGGGGCACAGATACGCAGTATTTT
TRBV27	TRBJ1-3	-	-	CASSPRIRASGNTIYF	TGTGCCAGCAGTCCCAGGATCAGGGCATCTGGAAACACCATATATTTT
TRBV4-2	TRBJ2-7	-	-	CASSQEQASYEQYF	TGTGCCAGCAGCCAAGAGCAGGCTTCCTACGAGCAGTACTTC
TRBV2	TRBJ1-1	-	-	CASSDWASTGGTEAFF	TGTGCCAGCAGTGACTGGGCATCGACAGGCGGCACTGAAGCTTTCTTT
TRBV11-2	TRBJ2-3	TRBD2	once	CASSSASGGTGDTQYF	TGTGCCAGCAGCTCCGCTAGCGGGGGGACTGGAGATACGCAGTATTTT
TRBV7-6	TRBJ1-4	-	-	CASSHQYGVREKLFF	TGTGCCAGCAGCCACCAGTACGGGGTTCGGGAAAAACTGTTTTTT
TRBV14	TRBJ2-7	-	-	CASSQYQGGGYEQYF	TGTGCCAGCAGCCAGTATCAGGGAGGTGGATACGAGCAGTACTTC
TRBV10-3	TRBJ2-7	TRBD2	-	CATLSAGGRDEQYF	TGTGCCACCCTATCCGCGGGGGGGCGCGACGAGCAGTACTTC
TRBV13	TRBJ1-1	-	once	CASSQDTPEAFF	TGTGCCAGCAGCCAAGACACGCCCGAAGCTTTCTTT
TRBV5-1	TRBJ1-3	TRBD1	-	CASSSGTAGNTIYF	TGCGCCAGCAGCTCTGGGACAGCTGGAAACACCATATATTTT
TRBV5-5	TRBJ2-7	-	-	CASMYKGDEQYF	TGTGCCAGCATGTATAAGGGGGACGAGCAGTACTTC
TRBV4-1	TRBJ2-2	TRBD1	-	CASSQEHTTGGPGELFF	TGCGCCAGCAGCCAAGAACATACCACAGGGGGTCCCGGGGAGCTGTTTTTT
TRBV28	TRBJ1-5	TRBD1	-	CASSRRTGSANQPQHF	TGTGCCAGCAGCCGCAGGACAGGGTCCGCAAATCAGCCCCAGCATTTT
TRBV5-1	TRBJ1-6	TRBD1	-	CASSSRTGGVDSPLHF	TGCGCCAGCAGCTCTCGGACAGGGGGCGTTGATTCACCCCTCCACTTT
TRBV3-1/TRBV3-2	TRBJ2-7	TRBD1	-	CASSQDRDRVAYEQYF	TGTGCCAGCAGCCAAGACCGGGACAGGGTGGCTTACGAGCAGTACTTC
TRBV19	TRBJ1-2	TRBD1	-	CASGDRAPAYGYTF	TGTGCCAGTGGTGACAGGGCCCCCGCCTATGGCTACACCTTC
TRBV3-1/TRBV3-2	TRBJ1-2	-	-	CASSLTEVVYGYTF	TGTGCCAGCAGCTTGACAGAGGTCGTTTATGGCTACACCTTC
TRBV6-1	TRBJ2-6	TRBD1	-	CASSEYEQGSSGANVLTF	TGTGCCAGCAGTGAATATGAACAGGGGAGCTCTGGGGCCAACGTCCTGACTTTC
TRBV2	TRBJ2-5	TRBD2	-	CASSTERGRWETQYF	TGTGCCAGCAGTACCGAGCGGGGAAGATGGGAGACCCAGTACTTC
TRBV5-1	TRBJ1-1	TRBD1	-	CASSLTGMGMGTEAFF	TGCGCCAGCAGCCTGACAGGGATGGGCATGGGCACTGAAGCTTTCTTT
TRBV19	TRBJ2-5	-	few	CASSDTSQETQYF	TGTGCCAGTAGCGACACCTCTCAAGAGACCCAGTACTTC
TRBV19	TRBJ1-4	-	-	CASSILRGEDEKLFF	TGTGCCAGTAGTATTCTCCGGGGGGAAGACGAAAAACTGTTTTTT
TRBV7-2	TRBJ2-5	TRBD2	-	CASSLVASGGSQETQYF	TGTGCCAGCAGCTTAGTGGCTAGCGGGGGTTCCCAAGAGACCCAGTACTTC
TRBV11-1	TRBJ1-4	-	-	CASSTRPLRDEKLFF	TGTGCCAGCAGCACTCGGCCGCTCCGGGATGAAAAACTGTTTTTT
TRBV3-1/TRBV3-2	TRBJ2-2	TRBD1	-	CASSQTYYRGSYTGELFF	TGTGCCAGCAGCCAGACTTATTACAGGGGTTCGTACACCGGGGAGCTGTTTTTT
TRBV3-1/TRBV3-2	TRBJ2-3	-	-	CASSLSDTQYF	TGTGCCAGCAGTCTTAGCGATACGCAGTATTTT
TRBV18	TRBJ1-2	TRBD1	-	CASSPFRGVVEGYTF	TGTGCCAGCTCACCATTCAGGGGGGTAGTCGAGGGCTACACCTTC
TRBV10-3	TRBJ2-3	TRBD2	-	CAISTGPGGADTQYF	TGTGCCATCAGTACAGGCCCTGGGGGGGCAGATACGCAGTATTTT
TRBV3-1/TRBV3-2	TRBJ1-1	-	-	CASSQGQVNTEAFF	TGTGCCAGCAGCCAAGGGCAGGTGAACACTGAAGCTTTCTTT